These T cell receptor beta chains were read from a single sample in a study of T cell changes during pregnancy in multiple sclerosis. The table came from immunoSEQ multiplex PCR; TCRdb's copy has only in-frame clones and leaves some out. The table has under 90,000 clones, approximately 92% seen once. The starting material was peripheral blood, obtained after pregnancy. Receptors originate from a female donor in good health, enrolled as a control in a pregnancy study. CDR3s leave out the opening cysteine and the closing phenylalanine or tryptophan. The D gene is left open where the match is weak.

v_call,j_call,d_call,cdr3_aa
TRBV6-1,TRBJ2-4,.,ASSEAGQSKNIQY
TRBV7-2,.,TRBD2,ASSSTSGGYNEQF
TRBV4-2,TRBJ2-3,.,ASSPGGHTQY
TRBV7-8,TRBJ2-3,TRBD2,ASSLRLAGTTDTQY
TRBV4-3,TRBJ2-2,TRBD1,ASSQDRQGSGELF
TRBV7-9,TRBJ2-7,TRBD1,ASSLGTGGAYEQY
TRBV6-4,TRBJ2-7,.,ASSPAKRAYEQY
TRBV5-4,TRBJ2-5,.,ASSLEGVAVGLTQY
TRBV7-9,TRBJ2-1,.,ASSSNSISSYNEQF
TRBV27,TRBJ2-7,TRBD2,ASTSAGRAYEQY
TRBV4-1,TRBJ2-7,.,ASSQEERGYEQY
TRBV28,TRBJ1-4,.,ASSTHREGEKLF
TRBV15,TRBJ2-7,TRBD2,ATSDQLAGGGSYEQY
TRBV19,TRBJ1-5,.,ASSMFDQPQH
TRBV19,TRBJ1-1,.,ASSSRYLSHEEGTEAF
TRBV2,TRBJ2-7,TRBD1,ASSETGGGYEQY
TRBV28,TRBJ2-7,TRBD1,ASSRDRGNSYEQY
TRBV15,TRBJ2-1,TRBD2,ATSSAGTSNEQF
TRBV5-4,TRBJ2-5,TRBD1,ASSWDREQETQY
TRBV11-2,TRBJ2-2,.,ASSPYLDTGELF
TRBV18,TRBJ2-5,.,ASSPPASQETQY
TRBV7-2,TRBJ2-1,TRBD2,ASSLQGLAGGKYNEQF
TRBV6-1,TRBJ1-1,.,ASSATVNTEAF
TRBV28,TRBJ1-2,.,ASSFGQNYGYT
TRBV10-3,TRBJ1-2,.,AIRNISENYGYT
TRBV5-1,TRBJ2-2,TRBD2,ASTRGGTGELF
TRBV5-1,TRBJ2-3,TRBD2,ASLRGGTSVDTQY
TRBV5-4,TRBJ2-7,TRBD1,ASSLKGTGFREQY
TRBV5-1,TRBJ1-2,TRBD1,ASRLRPGQGTSGYGYT
TRBV11-2,TRBJ2-7,.,ASSLRTLSYEQY
TRBV11-3,TRBJ2-5,TRBD2,ASSVRLAGGQETQY
TRBV6-5,TRBJ2-7,.,ASSYEGAYEQY
TRBV7-2,TRBJ2-5,TRBD2,ASSRSSGGALWETQY
TRBV2,TRBJ2-5,.,ASSVQD
TRBV9,TRBJ2-3,.,ASSVGGADTQY
TRBV15,TRBJ1-6,TRBD1,ATSRDLSTGGNSPLH
TRBV2,TRBJ1-3,.,ASSEAQTGSGNTIY
TRBV19,TRBJ2-1,.,ASSMDGGKVNEQF
TRBV25-1,TRBJ1-1,.,ASSDTSSYMNTEAF
TRBV18,TRBJ2-3,TRBD2,ASSPKGLATASTDTQY
TRBV15,TRBJ2-5,.,ATSRSGIRQETQY
TRBV2,TRBJ2-3,.,ASSVEGTDTQY
TRBV19,TRBJ2-2,TRBD2,ANTGTSGGNTGELF
TRBV7-2,TRBJ2-7,TRBD1,ASSPTGTATPYEQY
TRBV28,TRBJ2-7,TRBD2,ATASGLAAYEQY
TRBV4-2,TRBJ2-7,TRBD2,ASSQEPAGDYEQY
TRBV28,TRBJ1-2,.,ASRFGGREGYT
TRBV29-1,TRBJ2-7,.,SVVGLSYEQY
TRBV29-1,TRBJ2-5,.,SEGGNQETQY
TRBV28,TRBJ1-2,TRBD1,ASRGTGSNYGYT
TRBV7-8,TRBJ2-7,TRBD1,ASSIDRDSYEQY
TRBV7-8,TRBJ1-4,.,ASSFIGQGNEKLF